The subject of this entry is one T cell receptor beta chain. Its specificity is unknown. The data originate from a study of cytotoxic CD8 clonotypes in ibrutinib-treated CLL. Study information: Timing of response sample collection was a median approximately twelve months after treatment start, with a range of 6 to 36. Whole-study findings and limits: At the start, clonality exceeded age-matched healthy donors and followed circulating CD8+ T-cell counts.

Here immunoSEQ multiplex PCR was the method, and the copy in TCRdb shows in-frame clones only, minus some. The sample lists some 350,000 clones; roughly 71% were seen once. The germline V and J ends were trimmed by 3 bases and 4 bases, with 12 bases remaining between them. Germline loops: CDR1 SGHTA, CDR2 FQGTGA. The length of the CDR3 is 14 residues. The clonotype comes from a human donor with chronic lymphocytic leukemia. The gene calls are TRBV7-3 and TRBJ2-5, with D uncertain. This specimen was PBMCs, taken after 36 months of ibrutinib treatment. The CDR3 DNA reads TGTGCCAGCAGCTTGGGCACCCTGGGAGAGACCCAGTACTTC. Its translation: CASSLGTLGETQYF.